The 21 T cell receptor beta chains below come from one sample, sequenced in a study of radiotherapy plus CTLA-4 blockade in lung cancer. Generated by immunoSEQ multiplex PCR, the TCRdb table keeps only in-frame clones and is missing some. In the table there are about 51,000 clones, more than 75% of which are singletons. The sample was peripheral blood, taken from a patient treated with radiotherapy plus ipilimumab. The origin of the receptors is a human donor with non-small cell lung cancer who had a complete response to radiotherapy plus ipilimumab.

The J gene is TRBJ1-2, the V gene TRBV7-9; 10 bases line up with TRBD1. The V gene end was trimmed by 4 bases and the J gene end by 5 bases; junction bases not matched to a gene: 10. The CDR3 spans 16 residues. Germline V CDR1 and CDR2: SEHNR, FQNEAQ (reference sequence). The CDR3 DNA is TGTGCCAGCAGCTCCCTCCCGGACAGGGGGGGATATGGCTACACCTTC. Protein: CASSSLPDRGGYGYTF. Variable domain in full (rest from reference TRBV7-9 and TRBJ1-2): DTGVSQNPRHKITKRGQNVTFRCDPISEHNRLYWYRQTLGQGPEFLTYFQNEAQLEKSRLLSDRFSAERPKGSFSTLEIQRTEQGDSAMYLCASSSLPDRGGYGYTFGSGTRLTVV.

V and J are TRBV19 and TRBJ2-5; D may be TRBD2 (6 bases). The ends were cut back, 4 bases at V and 3 bases at J, with 15 bases in the middle. The CDR3 is 15 amino acids. The V gene's germline CDR1 is LNHDA and CDR2 SQIVND (reference sequence). CDR3 DNA sequence: TGTGCCAGTAGTAGCCGAGGAGGGTTGAAAGAGACCCAGTACTTC. Amino acids: CASSSRGGLKETQYF.

The chain joins TRBV10-2 to TRBJ2-7; maybe TRBD1 (5 bases). The CDR3 length is 14 residues. Trimming took off 4 bases at V and 2 bases at J, with 12 bases between the two ends. Germline CDR1 is WSHSY and CDR2 is SAAADI. The chain's CDR3 is CASSAPEGAYEQYF. The CDR3 DNA is TGCGCCAGCAGTGCACCCGAAGGGGCCTACGAGCAGTACTTC.

This clone was observed a few times. The V call is TRBV10-3, the J call TRBJ2-1; 16 bases fit TRBD2. J lost 2 bases, V lost 10 bases, and 8 bases had no gene match. CDR1 and CDR2 from the germline V gene are ENHRY and SYGVKD. This CDR3 contains 17 residues. The CDR3 DNA reads as TGTGCCACCAAGGGGACTAGCGGGAGGGGGGCCTACAATGAGCAGTTCTTC. This codes for CATKGTSGRGAYNEQFF.

The rearrangement joins TRBV4-1 to TRBJ1-5; no clear D gene. Trimming left V 3 bases short and J 2 bases short, with 20 bases between. This CDR3 comprises 18 residues. The germline CDR1 and CDR2 sequences are MGHRA and YSYEKL. CDR3 loop: CASSHGKGGILGNQPQHF. In DNA, the CDR3 is TGCGCCAGCAGCCACGGGAAGGGTGGCATTTTGGGCAATCAGCCCCAGCATTTT.

The chain employs TRBV5-1 and TRBJ2-3, with 14 positions matching TRBD2. V gave up 7 bases and J gave up 3 bases; unmatched junction bases: 4. The CDR3 runs 15 residues. CDR1 and CDR2 from the germline V gene are SGHRS and YFSETQ. CDR3 bases: TGCGCCAGCGGACTAGCGGGGGGCACTACAGATACGCAGTATTTT. Amino acids: CASGLAGGTTDTQYF.

The count of this clone is one. This chain joins TRBV4-3 and TRBJ2-2, with 9 positions matching TRBD1. Germline CDR1 is LGHNA and CDR2 is YSLEER. The CDR3 has 17 amino acids. V was clipped by 1 base and J by 7 bases; unmatched bases: 10. In DNA, the CDR3 is TGCGCCAGCAGCCAAGGGGCGGGACAGGGTCCTAGCGGGGAGCTGTTTTTT. It encodes CASSQGAGQGPSGELFF.

CDR3 in DNA: TGTGCCATCAGTGTCGTTTCGGGACTAACCCAACCACCCTACAATGAGCAGTTCTTC. This codes for CAISVVSGLTQPPYNEQFF. V usage is TRBV10-3 and J usage is TRBJ2-1, with 7 bases fitting TRBD2. The CDR3 sequence is 19 residues long. Germline V lookup: CDR1 ENHRY, CDR2 SYGVKD. Germline trimming cut 4 bases from V and 2 bases from J; bases unmatched to any gene: 17.

As for this clone: Its ends do not fully match the called genes, so a read error is possible. The chain links TRBV7-7 to TRBJ2-7; no clear D gene. Germline CDR1 and CDR2: SSHAT and FNYEAQ (reference sequence). There are 13 residues in the CDR3. The CDR3: CASSLRPRDEQYF. The CDR3 bases are TGTGCTAGCAGCTTAAGGCCTCGGGACGAGCAGTACTTC.

The chain joins TRBV13 to TRBJ2-5; D perhaps matches TRBD1 (5 bases). The CDR3 covers 14 residues. Germline V gene sequence: CDR1 PRHDT, CDR2 FYEKMQ (reference sequence). V lost 5 bases, J lost 7 bases, and 17 bases lay in between. The CDR3 is CASSPQGRPGTQYF. The CDR3 nucleotides are TGTGCCAGCAGCCCTCAGGGCCGCCCGGGGACCCAGTACTTC.

This chain links TRBV18 with TRBJ2-2, with 7 bases aligning to TRBD1. This CDR3 comprises 20 residues. Unmatched junction bases numbered 21, after V lost 6 bases and J lost 2 bases. CDR1 KGHSH and CDR2 LQKENI come from the germline V gene. For the CDR3, the DNA is TGTGCCAGCTCCCCCATCATCGGAATAGGGGGACAGTTCAACACCGGGGAGCTGTTTTTT. Its protein product is CASSPIIGIGGQFNTGELFF.

The CDR3 nucleotides read TGTGCCAGCAGCCCTTTAGGCGGACTAGCGACCACTGAGCAGTTCTTC. This sequence encodes CASSPLGGLATTEQFF. V is TRBV7-8 and J is TRBJ2-1; 9 bases map to TRBD2. CDR1 is SGHVS and CDR2 is FQNEAQ in the germline V gene. Trimming removed 5 bases from V and 9 bases from J; junction bases left unmatched: 14. CDR3 length: 16 amino acids.

The chain uses TRBV11-3 and TRBJ1-1, with TRBD1 matching over 7 bases. The germline V gene has CDR1 SGHNT and CDR2 YENEEA. This CDR3 is built from 14 residues. V lost 5 bases, J lost 4 bases, and 7 bases stayed unmatched. The CDR3 nucleotides read TGTGCCAGCAGCCCCTTTTCAGGGGGCACTGAAGCTTTCTTT. Residues: CASSPFSGGTEAFF.

This clone was detected only once. The chain combines TRBV27 with TRBJ2-2, with D possibly matching TRBD1 (6 bases). Trimming shortened V by 8 bases and J by 6 bases, and 16 bases separated the two germline ends. CDR1 is MNHEY, CDR2 SMNVEV, per germline (reference sequence). This CDR3 has 14 residues. CDR3 amino acids: CASGRWTDAGELFF. The CDR3 nucleotides are TGTGCCAGCGGGCGTTGGACAGACGCCGGGGAGCTGTTTTTT.

The chain is built from TRBV7-9 and TRBJ2-3; a possible D gene is TRBD2 (5 bases). The CDR3 totals 15 residues. Germline V gene data show CDR1 as SEHNR and CDR2 as FQNEAQ (reference sequence). Trimming removed 1 base from V and 4 bases from J, with 12 bases in between. This chain's CDR3 is CASSLGSGFSDTQYF. DNA of the CDR3: TGTGCCAGCAGCTTAGGGAGCGGCTTCTCAGATACGCAGTATTTT. Complete variable domain (other parts from reference TRBV7-9 and TRBJ2-3): DTGVSQNPRHKITKRGQNVTFRCDPISEHNRLYWYRQTLGQGPEFLTYFQNEAQLEKSRLLSDRFSAERPKGSFSTLEIQRTEQGDSAMYLCASSLGSGFSDTQYFGPGTRLTVL.

V gene TRBV5-1 combines with J gene TRBJ2-7; TRBD2 agrees at 7 bases. The V gene end was trimmed by 6 bases and the J gene end by 7 bases; junction bases not matched to a gene: 16. Per germline, CDR1 SGHRS and CDR2 YFSETQ. There are 15 residues in the CDR3. The DNA of the CDR3 is TGCGCCAGCAACCCGATGGGGGGGAGCCCCGGAGAGCAGTACTTC. Translation: CASNPMGGSPGEQYF.

CDR3 region: CASSLGSSLGTQYF. The CDR3 DNA reads as TGTGCCAGCAGTCTCGGTAGTAGTCTCGGGACCCAGTACTTC. This chain uses TRBV7-9 with TRBJ2-5; D gene uncertain. Trimming shortened V by 6 bases and J by 7 bases, and 18 bases separated the two germline ends. This CDR3 contains 14 residues. The germline V gene has CDR1 SEHNR and CDR2 FQNEAQ (reference sequence).

The chain has TRBV7-9 and TRBJ1-1; a weak D match, TRBD1 (6 bases). V lost 5 bases, J lost 6 bases, and 16 bases lay in between. CDR1 is SEHNR and CDR2 is FQNEAQ in the germline V gene (reference sequence). This CDR3 comprises 14 residues. The CDR3 region has the DNA TGTGCCAGCAGCATCTCAGGGGCCCCCCCTGAAGCTTTCTTT. It translates to CASSISGAPPEAFF.

The J gene is TRBJ1-5, the V gene TRBV15; 9 bases are shared with TRBD1. This CDR3 is 16 amino acids long. The V segment lost 1 base and the J segment 5 bases; nucleotides outside the gene matches: 6. From germline, CDR1 is LNHNV and CDR2 YYDKDF (reference sequence). The CDR3 sequence: CATSRGGQGVDQPQHF. CDR3 coding DNA: TGTGCCACCAGCAGAGGGGGACAGGGAGTGGATCAGCCCCAGCATTTT.

The V call is TRBV19, the J call TRBJ1-3; D may be TRBD1 (5 bases). The CDR3 length is 15 residues. The ends were cut back, 6 bases at V and 3 bases at J, with 15 bases in the middle. CDR1 LNHDA and CDR2 SQIVND come from the germline V gene (reference sequence). The CDR3 coding sequence is TGTGCCAGTAGGATTACAAGGGGCGATGGAAACACCATATATTTT. Translating gives CASRITRGDGNTIYF.

The gene calls are TRBV19 and TRBJ2-5; D may be TRBD1 (7 bases). Germline CDR1 is LNHDA and CDR2 is SQIVND (reference sequence). The V end was cut by 1 base, the J end by 5 bases, with 17 bases between. CDR3 length: 16 residues. The CDR3 DNA is TGTGCCAGTAGTATAGGGAACAGGGGAGGTTTGGAGACCCAGTACTTC. As protein: CASSIGNRGGLETQYF.